This TCR beta chain was found in a study of blood T cell repertoires in COVID-19. The CDR3 spans 15 residues. The ends lost 4 bases at V and 3 bases at J; junction bases unmatched: 6. CDR1 and CDR2 from the germline V gene are SGHNT and YYREEE (reference sequence). This clone was observed a few times. This table comes from immunoSEQ multiplex PCR, and its TCRdb copy is limited to in-frame clones, with some not included. Here the sample spans 430,000 or so clones, roughly 90% being singletons. Sequencing input: peripheral blood. This rearrangement joins TRBV5-4 to TRBJ1-1; TRBD1 matches 10 bases. The clonotype comes from a man younger than 35 with COVID-19, enrolled during active disease. Here the CDR3 DNA reads TGTGCCAGCAGCCCCCACGGACAGGGGGACACTGAAGCTTTCTTT. Translation: CASSPHGQGDTEAFF.